Listed here are 14 T cell receptor beta chains from one sample, sequenced in a study of blood T cell repertoires in COVID-19. Profiled with immunoSEQ multiplex PCR; TCRdb holds only in-frame clones, not every one. The sample lists nearly 55,000 clones; just over 85% were seen once. The sample was peripheral blood. The receptor set was obtained from a man between 65 and 80 years old with active COVID-19.

As to this clone: Other DNA variants within this sample encode the same CDR3. The rearrangement joins TRBV21-1 to TRBJ2-6; the table's TRBD2 call for D was not verified on the DNA. TRBV21-1 is annotated as a pseudogene. The CDR3 is 17 amino acids. The CDR3 loop is CASSNGAGGSGANVLTF. For the CDR3, the DNA is TGTGCCAGCAGCAACGGGGCGGGGGGATCGGGGGCCAACGTCCTGACTTTC.

The CDR3 region has the DNA TGTGCCACCAGTGACCAACGTCCCACGGCGGGCTACGAGCAGTACTTC. It specifies CATSDQRPTAGYEQYF. The V call is TRBV24-1, the J call TRBJ2-7; D possibly corresponds to TRBD2 (5 bases). CDR1 is KGHDR, CDR2 SFDVKD, per germline. This CDR3 comprises 16 residues. Between the trimmed V and J ends, which lost 4 bases and 3 bases, there was a span of 18 bases.

CDR3 loop: CASSLGPGKYYEQYF. The CDR3 DNA sequence: TGTGCCAGCAGCTTAGGTCCAGGAAAATACTACGAGCAGTACTTC. This rearrangement joins TRBV7-2 to TRBJ2-7; D remains ambiguous. CDR1 and CDR2 from the germline V gene are SGHTA and FQGNSA. V lost 1 base and J 3 bases, leaving 13 bases between the germline ends. The CDR3 consists of 15 residues.

V usage is TRBV27 and J usage is TRBJ2-5; D may be TRBD2 (5 bases). The CDR3 is made up of 14 amino acids. With 3 bases removed from V and 5 bases from J, the gap between germline ends came to 13 bases. Germline V lookup: CDR1 MNHEY, CDR2 SMNVEV (reference sequence). CDR3 protein: CASSFRGGYETQYF. CDR3 sequence (DNA): TGTGCCAGCAGTTTCCGAGGAGGATACGAGACCCAGTACTTC.

This clone was seen a single time. This chain joins TRBV6-5 and TRBJ1-1, with a tentative D call TRBD1 (6 bases). Germline V lookup: CDR1 MNHEY, CDR2 SVGAGI. V dropped 2 bases and J dropped 3 bases, with 10 bases sitting between them. This CDR3 has 14 residues. Written as DNA, the CDR3 is TGTGCCAGCAGTTACGGTGCAGGGGACACTGAAGCTTTCTTT. This sequence encodes CASSYGAGDTEAFF.

The chain combines TRBV18 with TRBJ1-2, with D perhaps TRBD1 (5 bases). Trimming shortened V by 4 bases and J by 6 bases, and 18 bases separated the two germline ends. In germline, CDR1 is KGHSH, CDR2 LQKENI. The CDR3 has 15 residues. CDR3 sequence: CASSLTGAGFDGYTF. The DNA of the CDR3 is TGTGCCAGCTCACTCACAGGAGCAGGGTTCGATGGCTACACCTTC.

This chain links TRBV6-5 with TRBJ1-4; 9 bases fit TRBD1. Germline CDR1 and CDR2: MNHEY and SVGAGI. The CDR3 length is 15 residues. V shed 1 base, J shed 4 bases, and the junction held 1 base outside the gene matches. The CDR3 DNA reads TGTGCCAGCAGTTACTGGGGACAGGGTAATGAAAAACTGTTTTTT. Encoded protein: CASSYWGQGNEKLFF.

The V gene is TRBV4-1, the J gene TRBJ1-5, with 9 positions matching TRBD1. V was pared by 0 bases and J by 6 bases, with 9 bases of the junction left unmatched. CDR3 length: 17 amino acids. CDR1 and CDR2 (germline): MGHRA, YSYEKL. CDR3 in amino acids: CASSQDTPGQGAQPQHF. The DNA of the CDR3 is TGCGCCAGCAGCCAAGATACCCCGGGACAGGGAGCTCAGCCCCAGCATTTT.

This rearrangement joins TRBV6-2 or TRBV6-3 to TRBJ1-2; D is possibly TRBD1 (5 bases). Per germline, CDR1 MNHEY and CDR2 SVGEGT. The CDR3 runs to 13 residues. Trimming left V 6 bases short and J 8 bases short, with 16 bases between. CDR3 nucleotide sequence: TGTGCCAGCAGCCCTTCAGGGCGTCGCGGCTACACCTTC. The encoded protein is CASSPSGRRGYTF.

This clone has only one observation. The rearrangement links TRBV9 to TRBJ2-5; D gene ambiguous. CDR1 and CDR2 from the germline V gene are SGDLS and YYNGEE. This CDR3 is 15 amino acids long. Trimming left V 0 bases short and J 1 base short, with 10 bases between. This chain's CDR3 is CASSVGPQAQETQYF. The CDR3 nucleotides are TGTGCCAGCAGCGTAGGCCCGCAGGCCCAAGAGACCCAGTACTTC.

The chain employs TRBV15 and TRBJ2-7, with 9 positions matching TRBD1. Germline-derived CDR1 and CDR2 are LNHNV and YYDKDF (reference sequence). The CDR3 loop spans 16 amino acids. The trim removed 0 bases at V and 5 bases at J, leaving 8 bases unmatched. Here the CDR3 DNA reads TGTGCCACCAGCAGAGATCTAGGGACAGGGCTACACGAGCAGTACTTC. Translation gives CATSRDLGTGLHEQYF.

This chain uses TRBV6-2 or TRBV6-3 with TRBJ2-4; 14 bases are shared with TRBD2. Germline CDR1 and CDR2: MNHEY and SVGEGT. Unmatched junction bases numbered 6, after V lost 6 bases and J lost 14 bases. This CDR3 has 13 amino acids. CDR3 nucleotide sequence: TGTGCCAGCAGCCAGGGACTAGCGGGGGAGGAGTACTTC. Its protein product is CASSQGLAGEEYF.

The chain is built from TRBV7-2 and TRBJ2-5; 12 nucleotides match TRBD1. Germline V lookup: CDR1 SGHTA, CDR2 FQGNSA. The CDR3 runs to 14 residues. Unmatched junction bases numbered 3, after V lost 6 bases and J lost 4 bases. CDR3 coding DNA: TGTGCCAGCAGTCGGGACAGGGGGCTAGAGACCCAGTACTTC. It yields the protein CASSRDRGLETQYF.

This clone was seen only a few times. The chain joins TRBV7-3 to TRBJ1-6; TRBD1 matches 7 bases. The CDR3 totals 15 residues. Germline V CDR1 and CDR2: SGHTA, FQGTGA. Unmatched junction bases numbered 1, after V lost 0 bases and J lost 5 bases. DNA of the CDR3: TGTGCCAGCAGCTTAACGGGACAGAATAATTCACCCCTCCACTTT. It encodes CASSLTGQNNSPLHF. Drawing the rest from reference TRBV7-3 and TRBJ1-6, the complete variable domain is GAGVSQTPSNKVTEKGKYVELRCDPISGHTALYWYRQSLGQGPEFLIYFQGTGAADDSGLPNDRFFAVRPEGSVSTLKIQRTERGDSAVYLCASSLTGQNNSPLHFGNGTRLTVT.